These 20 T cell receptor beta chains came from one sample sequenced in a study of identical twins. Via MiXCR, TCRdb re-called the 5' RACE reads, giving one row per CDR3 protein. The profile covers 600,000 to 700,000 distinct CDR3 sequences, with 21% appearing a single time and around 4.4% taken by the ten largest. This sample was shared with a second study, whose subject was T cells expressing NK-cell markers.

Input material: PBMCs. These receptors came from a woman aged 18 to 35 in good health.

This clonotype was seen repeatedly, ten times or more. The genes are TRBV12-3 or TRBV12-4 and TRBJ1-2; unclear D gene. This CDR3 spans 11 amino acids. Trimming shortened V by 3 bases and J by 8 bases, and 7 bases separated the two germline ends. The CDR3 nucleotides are TGTGCCAGCAGTTTGATGGGCGGCTACACCTTC. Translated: CASSLMGGYTF.

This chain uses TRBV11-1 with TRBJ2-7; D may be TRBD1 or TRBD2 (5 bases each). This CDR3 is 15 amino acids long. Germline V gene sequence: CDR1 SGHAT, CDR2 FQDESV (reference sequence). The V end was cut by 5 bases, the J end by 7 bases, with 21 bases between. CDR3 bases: TGTGCCAGCAGCCCACTCGGGGCAGATCAGACGGAGCAGTACTTC. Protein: CASSPLGADQTEQYF.

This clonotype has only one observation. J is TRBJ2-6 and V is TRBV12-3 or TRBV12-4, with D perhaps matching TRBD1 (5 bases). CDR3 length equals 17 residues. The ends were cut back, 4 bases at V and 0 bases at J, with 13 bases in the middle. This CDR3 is CASSSDSSFSGANVLTF. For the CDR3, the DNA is TGTGCCAGCAGTTCCGACAGCTCATTCTCTGGGGCCAACGTCCTGACTTTC.

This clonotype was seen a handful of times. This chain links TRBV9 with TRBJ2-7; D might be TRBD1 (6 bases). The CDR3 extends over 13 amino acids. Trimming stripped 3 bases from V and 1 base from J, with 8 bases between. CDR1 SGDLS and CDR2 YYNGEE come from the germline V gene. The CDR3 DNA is TGTGCCAGCAGCGGGGACATATCCTACGAGCAGTACTTC. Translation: CASSGDISYEQYF. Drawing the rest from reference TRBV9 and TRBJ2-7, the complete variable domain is DSGVTQTPKHLITATGQRVTLRCSPRSGDLSVYWYQQSLDQGLQFLIQYYNGEERAKGNILERFSAQQFPDLHSELNLSSLELGDSALYFCASSGDISYEQYFGPGTRLTVT.

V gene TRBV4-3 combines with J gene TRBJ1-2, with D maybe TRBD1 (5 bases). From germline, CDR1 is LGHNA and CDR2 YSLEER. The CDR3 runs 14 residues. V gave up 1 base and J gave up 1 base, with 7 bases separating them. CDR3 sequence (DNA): TGCGCCAGCAGCCAAGTGCAGGGTAACTATGGCTACACCTTC. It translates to CASSQVQGNYGYTF.

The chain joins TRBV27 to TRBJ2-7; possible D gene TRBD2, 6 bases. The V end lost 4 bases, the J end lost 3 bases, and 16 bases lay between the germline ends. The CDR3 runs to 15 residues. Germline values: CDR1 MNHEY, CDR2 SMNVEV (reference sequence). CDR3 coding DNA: TGTGCCAGCAGTTCTTTCGGTAGCGGAGTCTACGAGCAGTACTTC. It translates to CASSSFGSGVYEQYF.

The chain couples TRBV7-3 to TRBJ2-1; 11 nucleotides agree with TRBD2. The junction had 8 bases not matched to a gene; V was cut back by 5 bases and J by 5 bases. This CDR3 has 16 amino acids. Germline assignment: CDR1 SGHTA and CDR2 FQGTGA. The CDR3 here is CASSPRTSGLHNEQFF. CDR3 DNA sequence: TGTGCCAGCAGCCCGAGGACTAGCGGGCTTCACAATGAGCAGTTCTTC.

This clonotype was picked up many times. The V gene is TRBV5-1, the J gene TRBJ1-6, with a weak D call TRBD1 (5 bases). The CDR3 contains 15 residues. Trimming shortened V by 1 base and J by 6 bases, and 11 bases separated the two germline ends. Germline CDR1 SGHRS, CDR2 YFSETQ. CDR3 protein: CASSLNGQGNSPLHF. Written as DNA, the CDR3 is TGCGCCAGCAGCTTGAATGGACAAGGTAATTCACCCCTCCACTTT.

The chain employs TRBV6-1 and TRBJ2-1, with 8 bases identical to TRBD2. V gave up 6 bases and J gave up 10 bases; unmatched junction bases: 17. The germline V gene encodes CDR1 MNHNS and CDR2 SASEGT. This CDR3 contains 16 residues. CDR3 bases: TGTGCCAGCAGCTTCGAACGCGGGGGGCCCTACATGGAGCAGTTCTTC. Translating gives CASSFERGGPYMEQFF.

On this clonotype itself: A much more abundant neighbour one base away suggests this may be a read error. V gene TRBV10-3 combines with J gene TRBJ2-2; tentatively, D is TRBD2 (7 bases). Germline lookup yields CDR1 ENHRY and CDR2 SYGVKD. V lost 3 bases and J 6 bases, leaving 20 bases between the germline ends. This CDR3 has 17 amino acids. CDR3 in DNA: TGTGCCATCAGTGACTCCGATGGGGGGGGCACGTCCGGGGAGCTGTTTTTT. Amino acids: CAISDSDGGGTSGELFF.

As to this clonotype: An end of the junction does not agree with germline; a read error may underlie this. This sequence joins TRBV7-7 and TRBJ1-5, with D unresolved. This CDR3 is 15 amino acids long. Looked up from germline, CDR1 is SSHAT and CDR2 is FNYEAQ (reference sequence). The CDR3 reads CASSLSPSFNQPQHF. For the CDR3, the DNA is TGTGCTAGCAGCTTAAGTCCCTCTTTCAATCAGCCCCAGCATTTT. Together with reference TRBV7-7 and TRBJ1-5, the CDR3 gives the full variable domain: GAGVSQSPRYKVTKRGQDVTLRCDPISSHATLYWYQQALGQGPEFLTYFNYEAQPDKSGLPSDRFSAERPEGSISTLTIQRTEQRDSAMYRCASSLSPSFNQPQHFGDGTRLSIL.

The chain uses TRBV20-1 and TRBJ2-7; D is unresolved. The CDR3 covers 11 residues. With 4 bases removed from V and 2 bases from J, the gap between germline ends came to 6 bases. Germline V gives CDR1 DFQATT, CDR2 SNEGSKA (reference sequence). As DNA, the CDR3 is TGCAGTGCTAAGAGCACCTACGAGCAGTACTTC. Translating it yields CSAKSTYEQYF.

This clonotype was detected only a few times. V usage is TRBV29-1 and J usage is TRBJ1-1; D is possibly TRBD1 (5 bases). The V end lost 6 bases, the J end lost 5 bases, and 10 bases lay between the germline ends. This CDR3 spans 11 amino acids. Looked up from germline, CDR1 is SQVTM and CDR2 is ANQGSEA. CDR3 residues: CSVGTSTEAFF. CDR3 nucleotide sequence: TGCAGCGTAGGGACGAGTACTGAAGCTTTCTTT.

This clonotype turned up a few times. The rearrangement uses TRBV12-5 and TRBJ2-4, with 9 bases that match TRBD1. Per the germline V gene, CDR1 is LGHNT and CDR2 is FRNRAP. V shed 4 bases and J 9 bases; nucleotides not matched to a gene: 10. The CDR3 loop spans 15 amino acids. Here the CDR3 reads CASGSGPTGGVIQYF. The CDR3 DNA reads TGTGCTAGTGGTTCCGGACCGACAGGGGGGGTCATTCAGTACTTC.

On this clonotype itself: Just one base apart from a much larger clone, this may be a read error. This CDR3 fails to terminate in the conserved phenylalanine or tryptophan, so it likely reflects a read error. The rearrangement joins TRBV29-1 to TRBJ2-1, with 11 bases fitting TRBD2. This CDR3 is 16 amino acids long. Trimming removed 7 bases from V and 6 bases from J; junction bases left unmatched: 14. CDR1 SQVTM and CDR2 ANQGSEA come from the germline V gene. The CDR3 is CSATGGSGRDSNEQFL. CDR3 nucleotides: TGCAGCGCCACCGGAGGTAGCGGGAGGGATAGCAATGAGCAGTTCCTC.

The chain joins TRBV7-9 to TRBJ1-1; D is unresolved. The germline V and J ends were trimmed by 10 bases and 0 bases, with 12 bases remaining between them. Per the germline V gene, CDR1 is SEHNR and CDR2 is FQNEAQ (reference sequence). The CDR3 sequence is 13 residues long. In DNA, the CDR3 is TGTGCCATCGGCCCGGATGTGAACACTGAAGCTTTCTTT. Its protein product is CAIGPDVNTEAFF.

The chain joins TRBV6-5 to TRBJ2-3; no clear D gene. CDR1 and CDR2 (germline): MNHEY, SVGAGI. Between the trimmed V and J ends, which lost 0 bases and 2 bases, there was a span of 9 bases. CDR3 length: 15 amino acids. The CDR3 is CASSYSARFTDTQYF. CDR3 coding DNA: TGTGCCAGCAGTTACTCGGCCCGCTTCACAGATACGCAGTATTTT.

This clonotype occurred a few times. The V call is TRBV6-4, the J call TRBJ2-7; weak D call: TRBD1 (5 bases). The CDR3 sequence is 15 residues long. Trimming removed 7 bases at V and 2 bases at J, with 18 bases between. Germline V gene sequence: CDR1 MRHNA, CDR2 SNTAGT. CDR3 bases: TGTGCCAGCAAGACAGCGCGAATTTCCGCCTACGAGCAGTACTTC. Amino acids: CASKTARISAYEQYF.

For the CDR3, the DNA is TGCAGTGCTTGGACTAGCGGGGAATCTAGCACAGATACGCAGTATTTT. Amino acids: CSAWTSGESSTDTQYF. V and J are TRBV20-1 and TRBJ2-3; 12 nucleotides line up with TRBD2. Germline values: CDR1 DFQATT, CDR2 SNEGSKA (reference sequence). The CDR3 has 16 residues. J gave up 0 bases and V 5 bases, and 6 bases lay outside the gene matches.

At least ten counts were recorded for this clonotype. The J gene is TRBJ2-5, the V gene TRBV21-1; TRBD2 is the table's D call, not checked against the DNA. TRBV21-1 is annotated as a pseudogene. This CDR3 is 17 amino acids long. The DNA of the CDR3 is TGTGCCAGCAGCAACCTTCTTTTGACTAGCGGGTACGAGACCCAGTACTTC. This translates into CASSNLLLTSGYETQYF.